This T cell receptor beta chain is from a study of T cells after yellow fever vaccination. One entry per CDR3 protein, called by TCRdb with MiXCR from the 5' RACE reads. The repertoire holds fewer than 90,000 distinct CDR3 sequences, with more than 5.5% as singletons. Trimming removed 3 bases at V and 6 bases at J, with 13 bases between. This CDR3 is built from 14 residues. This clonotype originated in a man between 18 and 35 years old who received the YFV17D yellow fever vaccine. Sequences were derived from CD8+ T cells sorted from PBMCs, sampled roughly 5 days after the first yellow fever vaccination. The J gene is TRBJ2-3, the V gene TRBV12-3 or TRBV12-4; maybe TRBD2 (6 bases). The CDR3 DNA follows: TGTGCCAGCAGTTTGGGCGGGGTAGGGGATACGCAGTATTTT. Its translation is CASSLGGVGDTQYF.